This T cell receptor beta chain came from a study of cytomegalovirus exposure and HLA in healthy donors. As for the study in general: The 120 or so validation repertoires used a platform that matched the one used for the 666 first-cohort repertoires, as a later analysis reported.

Germline lookup yields CDR1 MDHEN and CDR2 SYDVKM. J was trimmed by 4 bases and V by 3 bases; bases with no gene match: 5. This CDR3 spans 15 amino acids. Here immunoSEQ multiplex PCR was the method, and the copy in TCRdb shows in-frame clones only, minus some. The table includes roughly 120,000 clones, about 92% detected once. Note on this clone: What it binds is unknown.

Overall study results and limits: Most observed TCR sequences were rare, whereas some public TCRs were detected in many donors. A few of the chains that were CMV-associated were confirmed in vitro to be specific for CMV antigens.

The donors were in the approximately 120-subject validation cohort, distinct from the approximately 700-subject first cohort. This sequence was found in a woman younger than 30 in good health and CMV-seronegative. Sequencing input: PBMCs. The chain links TRBV28 to TRBJ2-3; 9 positions agree with TRBD1. The CDR3 spells CASSLGGTGPDTQYF. DNA for the CDR3: TGTGCCAGCAGTTTGGGGGGGACAGGGCCAGATACGCAGTATTTT. The variable domain in full, with the rest retrieved from reference TRBV28 and TRBJ2-3, is DVKVTQSSRYLVKRTGEKVFLECVQDMDHENMFWYRQDPGLGLRLIYFSYDVKMKEKGDIPEGYSVSREKKERFSLILESASTNQTSMYLCASSLGGTGPDTQYFGPGTRLTVL.